A single sample gave rise to the 19 T cell receptor beta chains below, sequenced in a study of vaccination effects on CD4 cells after COVID-19. Antigen-specific CD4+ T cell clonotypes were called by their expansion after viral peptide-pool culture in ViraFEST. The culture ran for approximately 11 days before CD4+ T cells were isolated. All vaccine recipients tested negative for nucleocapsid antibodies and had never contracted SARS-CoV-2 infection. Assay used: immunoSEQ multiplex PCR; TCRdb lists only in-frame clones, some missing. This sample has 60,000 to 65,000 clones, with roughly 76% found just once. These TCRs' antigens remain unknown. The material sequenced was CD4+ T cells from PBMCs cultured with HCoV-OC43 spike peptides, taken before COVID-19 vaccination. The subset: HCoV-OC43 spike overlapping peptide pool stimulation. These receptors came from a human donor who received a COVID-19 vaccine.

This clone was picked up a small number of times. The V and J genes are TRBV5-8 and TRBJ2-2; D is perhaps TRBD2 (5 bases). The CDR3 length is 18 residues. Trimming stripped 1 base from V and 1 base from J, with 17 bases between. The germline gives CDR1 SGHTS, CDR2 YDEGEE. The CDR3 bases are TGTGCCAGCAGCTTGTTCCCATTAGCGTACCGGAACACCGGGGAGCTGTTTTTT. It codes for CASSLFPLAYRNTGELFF.

This chain uses TRBV3-1 (or the pseudogene TRBV3-2) with TRBJ1-5; D is perhaps TRBD1 (5 bases). The ends were cut back, 2 bases at V and 0 bases at J, with 17 bases in the middle. The CDR3 runs to 18 residues. CDR1 and CDR2 from the germline V gene are LGHDT and YNNKEL (reference sequence). DNA for the CDR3: TGTGCCAGCAGCCAATGGACAAACGGAACGTATAGCAATCAGCCCCAGCATTTT. Protein sequence: CASSQWTNGTYSNQPQHF.

V and J are TRBV4-1 and TRBJ2-5; tentative D call: TRBD1 (7 bases). This CDR3 is 15 amino acids long. Germline CDR1 reads MGHRA; CDR2 reads YSYEKL. The germline V and J ends were trimmed by 1 base and 1 base, with 10 bases remaining between them. The CDR3 DNA follows: TGCGCCAGCAGCCAAGGTCAGGGGGGCCAAGAGACCCAGTACTTC. It codes for CASSQGQGGQETQYF.

The chain joins TRBV10-1 to TRBJ2-7; TRBD1 matches at 7 bases. Germline CDR1 is WNHNN and CDR2 is SYGVQD (reference sequence). There are 18 residues in the CDR3. Trimming took 0 bases from V and 2 from J; bases not matched to a gene: 13. The CDR3 region is CASSESKGDRKATYEQYV. CDR3 sequence (DNA): TGCGCCAGCAGTGAGTCAAAGGGGGACAGAAAAGCAACCTACGAGCAGTACGTC.

The chain employs TRBV5-1 and TRBJ1-5; no clear D. V gave up 1 base and J gave up 9 bases, with 14 bases separating them. CDR3 size: 14 residues. The germline V gene encodes CDR1 SGHRS and CDR2 YFSETQ. The CDR3 nucleotides are TGCGCCAGCAGCTTGCAATTAGACTCGGGGCCCCAGCATTTT. It codes for CASSLQLDSGPQHF.

The J gene is TRBJ2-3, the V gene TRBV7-2, with 7 bases matching TRBD1. V shed 2 bases, J shed 2 bases, and the junction held 4 bases outside the gene matches. There are 15 residues in the CDR3. The germline V gene encodes CDR1 SGHTA and CDR2 FQGNSA. Here the CDR3 reads CASSLRDSYTDTQYF. The CDR3 coding sequence is TGTGCCAGCAGCTTACGGGACAGCTACACAGATACGCAGTATTTT. Full variable domain (outside the CDR3, taken from reference TRBV7-2 and TRBJ2-3): GAGVSQSPSNKVTEKGKDVELRCDPISGHTALYWYRQSLGQGLEFLIYFQGNSAPDKSGLPSDRFSAERTGGSVSTLTIQRTQQEDSAVYLCASSLRDSYTDTQYFGPGTRLTVL.

This sequence joins TRBV6-5 and TRBJ1-1; D is undetermined. The CDR3 is 14 residues long. V shed 1 base and J shed 6 bases, with 12 bases lying between them. The germline gives CDR1 MNHEY, CDR2 SVGAGI. The CDR3 nucleotides are TGTGCCAGCAGTTACTACATGGACGGACCTGAAGCTTTCTTT. Translation gives CASSYYMDGPEAFF.

The chain carries TRBV12-5 and TRBJ1-2, with 8 nucleotides matching TRBD1. J gave up 3 bases and V 6 bases, and 3 bases lay outside the gene matches. Per germline, CDR1 LGHNT and CDR2 FRNRAP. The CDR3 consists of 13 residues. The CDR3 is CASGGGQDYGYTF. Here the CDR3 DNA reads TGTGCTAGTGGCGGGGGACAGGACTATGGCTACACCTTC.

This clone was detected only once. This chain uses TRBV2 with TRBJ1-3, with 11 bases identical to TRBD1. V trimming: 7 bases; J trimming: 4 bases; junction bases outside the gene matches: 6. The CDR3 has 15 residues. Germline loops: CDR1 SNHLY, CDR2 FYNNEI. The CDR3 loop is CASNGQGATGNTIYF. The DNA for the CDR3 is TGTGCCAGCAATGGACAGGGGGCGACGGGAAACACCATATATTTT.

The chain carries TRBV7-9 and TRBJ2-6; D assignment may be TRBD1 or TRBD2 (6 bases each). The germline CDR1 and CDR2 sequences are SEHNR and FQNEAQ (reference sequence). The CDR3 spans 18 residues. V was pared by 7 bases and J by 0 bases, with 19 bases between. CDR3 amino acids: CASTPRGGNSSGANVLTF. Written as DNA, the CDR3 is TGTGCCAGCACCCCTAGAGGGGGGAATAGCTCTGGGGCCAACGTCCTGACTTTC.

This clone was detected only a few times. The chain links TRBV30 to TRBJ1-2; D gene ambiguous. The germline V and J ends were trimmed by 4 bases and 0 bases, with 12 bases remaining between them. This CDR3 has 14 amino acids. Germline V lookup: CDR1 GTSNPN, CDR2 SVGIG (reference sequence). Written as DNA, the CDR3 is TGTGCCTGGACCCGGGAGTTCTCTAACTATGGCTACACCTTC. It specifies CAWTREFSNYGYTF. The full variable domain, with the rest looked up from reference TRBV30 and TRBJ1-2, is SQTIHQWPATLVQPVGSPLSLECTVEGTSNPNLYWYRQAAGRGLQLLFYSVGIGQISSEVPQNLSASRPQDRQFILSSKKLLLSDSGFYLCAWTREFSNYGYTFGSGTRLTVV.

V usage is TRBV12-3 or TRBV12-4 and J usage is TRBJ1-1; no reliable D call. The CDR3 runs to 12 residues. V was cut by 8 bases and J by 1 base, with 8 bases left in between. The CDR3 protein is CASGSQNTEAFF. In DNA form, the CDR3 reads TGTGCCAGCGGCTCACAGAACACTGAAGCTTTCTTT.

The CDR3, as DNA: TGTGCCAGCAGCTTGCCAGGGTCTGCTGTAGATACGCAGTATTTT. Protein sequence: CASSLPGSAVDTQYF. The V and J genes are TRBV5-6 and TRBJ2-3; D perhaps matches TRBD1 (5 bases). V lost 1 base and J 5 bases, leaving 14 bases between the germline ends. Germline CDR1 is SGHDT and CDR2 is YYEEEE. The CDR3 is 15 amino acids. The whole variable domain, filled in from reference TRBV5-6 and TRBJ2-3, reads DAGVTQSPTHLIKTRGQQVTLRCSPKSGHDTVSWYQQALGQGPQFIFQYYEEEERQRGNFPDRFSGHQFPNYSSELNVNALLLGDSALYLCASSLPGSAVDTQYFGPGTRLTVL.

This sequence joins TRBV7-9 and TRBJ1-2, with D possibly matching TRBD1 (5 bases). This CDR3 comprises 16 residues. The germline gives CDR1 SEHNR, CDR2 FQNEAQ (reference sequence). The ends were cut back, 3 bases at V and 4 bases at J, with 18 bases in the middle. CDR3 DNA sequence: TGTGCCAGCAGCTTCTTCCCTCCGGGGGAGCGCTATGGCTACACCTTC. Amino acids: CASSFFPPGERYGYTF.

The rearrangement joins TRBV5-1 to TRBJ2-1; TRBD2 is a possible D gene (5 bases). Germline V gene data show CDR1 as SGHRS and CDR2 as YFSETQ. V gave up 2 bases and J gave up 6 bases, with 12 bases separating them. This CDR3 spans 14 amino acids. The CDR3 is CASSLIGGGNEQFF. CDR3 in DNA: TGCGCCAGCAGCTTAATAGGAGGAGGCAATGAGCAGTTCTTC.

The chain recombines TRBV2 with TRBJ1-1; 9 bases match TRBD1. The V gene's germline CDR1 is SNHLY and CDR2 FYNNEI. CDR3 length: 15 amino acids. Trimming took 5 bases from V and 5 from J; bases not matched to a gene: 9. CDR3 bases: TGTGCCAGCAGTACCGGGACAGGGCGGTTGACTGAAGCTTTCTTT. Residues: CASSTGTGRLTEAFF.

The rearrangement joins TRBV19 to TRBJ1-2; unclear D gene. V lost 0 bases and J lost 0, with 5 bases in between. Germline lookup yields CDR1 LNHDA and CDR2 SQIVND (reference sequence). The CDR3 loop spans 14 amino acids. The CDR3 is CASSIDLSNYGYTF. In DNA, the CDR3 is TGTGCCAGTAGTATAGATCTGTCTAACTATGGCTACACCTTC. Looking up the rest from reference TRBV19 and TRBJ1-2 gives the full variable domain: DGGITQSPKYLFRKEGQNVTLSCEQNLNHDAMYWYRQDPGQGLRLIYYSQIVNDFQKGDIAEGYSVSREKKESFPLTVTSAQKNPTAFYLCASSIDLSNYGYTFGSGTRLTVV.

The chain uses TRBV7-3 and TRBJ2-4; 14 positions match TRBD2. Germline lookup yields CDR1 SGHTA and CDR2 FQGTGA. The CDR3 spans 16 residues. V dropped 2 bases and J dropped 5; count of bases not matched to a gene: 2. CDR3: CASSLGTSGGQNIQYF. CDR3 DNA: TGTGCCAGCAGCTTAGGGACTAGCGGGGGACAAAACATTCAGTACTTC. The full variable domain, completed using reference TRBV7-3 and TRBJ2-4, is GAGVSQTPSNKVTEKGKYVELRCDPISGHTALYWYRQSLGQGPEFLIYFQGTGAADDSGLPNDRFFAVRPEGSVSTLKIQRTERGDSAVYLCASSLGTSGGQNIQYFGAGTRLSVL.

The genes are TRBV21-1 and TRBJ2-2; TRBD2, the D gene given by the table, was not confirmed from the DNA. TRBV21-1 is a documented pseudogene. This CDR3 spans 19 amino acids. The CDR3 nucleotides are TGTGCCAGCAGCACCCCGGGACTAGCGGGTTCCGCGAACACCGGGGAGCTGTTTTTT. This translates into CASSTPGLAGSANTGELFF.